This is a list of T cell receptor beta chains from one sample in a study of technical replicates of blood from a few donors. Clones were sequenced by immunoSEQ multiplex PCR, and TCRdb holds only the in-frame ones, with some missing. The data contain fewer than 70,000 clones, 86% of them singletons. The sample consisted of PBMCs. These receptors all come from a human donor in good health. Some clones in this sample may be carry-over from other donors' samples. Both conserved end residues are part of each CDR3. D genes are given only for firm matches. Some rows have no size entry. The others give once, few or many, or a class for an expanded clone.

abundance	j_gene	v_gene	d_gene	CDR3aa	CDR3nt
.	TRBJ2-2	TRBV12-5	.	CASGKGPGRTGELFF	TGTGCTAGTGGAAAGGGGCCAGGGCGAACCGGGGAGCTGTTTTTT
.	TRBJ2-1	TRBV9	TRBD2	CASSVSSGGALSDEQFF	TGTGCCAGCAGCGTGTCTAGCGGGGGGGCCTTATCCGATGAGCAGTTCTTC
.	TRBJ2-5	TRBV9	TRBD2	CASSVEGLAPETQYF	TGTGCCAGCAGCGTAGAGGGACTAGCGCCCGAGACCCAGTACTTC
.	TRBJ2-1	TRBV7-9	TRBD2	CASSYGLAVSYNEQFF	TGTGCCAGCAGCTACGGACTAGCGGTTTCCTACAATGAGCAGTTCTTC
.	TRBJ1-3	TRBV18	.	CASSPPVSSGNTIYF	TGTGCCAGCTCACCACCGGTGAGCTCTGGAAACACCATATATTTT
.	TRBJ2-7	TRBV6-5	TRBD1	CASSFWQGAINEQYF	TGTGCCAGCAGTTTTTGGCAGGGGGCTATCAACGAGCAGTACTTC
.	TRBJ1-3	TRBV7-2	.	CASSLVGGNSGNTIYF	TGTGCCAGCAGCTTAGTCGGGGGAAACTCTGGAAACACCATATATTTT
.	TRBJ2-2	TRBV2	TRBD1	CASTPTGSGGELFF	TGTGCCAGCACCCCGACAGGGTCGGGCGGGGAGCTGTTTTTT
few	TRBJ1-1	TRBV7-9	TRBD1	CASSLEGARTEAFF	TGTGCCAGCAGCTTAGAGGGGGCAAGGACTGAAGCTTTCTTT
.	TRBJ2-2	TRBV4-2	TRBD1	CASSQDRDRGTGELFF	TGTGCCAGCAGCCAGGACAGGGACAGGGGAACCGGGGAGCTGTTTTTT
.	TRBJ2-4	TRBV19	.	CASSILGEDKNIQYF	TGTGCCAGTAGTATTTTAGGGGAAGACAAAAACATTCAGTACTTC
.	TRBJ1-6	TRBV15	.	CATSRESSLGNSPLHF	TGTGCCACCAGCCGGGAATCTTCATTGGGGAATTCACCCCTCCACTTT
.	TRBJ2-3	TRBV6-5	.	CASSLAGTSTDTQYF	TGTGCCAGCAGCCTGGCAGGGACTAGCACAGATACGCAGTATTTT
once	TRBJ2-1	TRBV4-3	.	CASSQGSGRLSYNEQFF	TGCGCCAGCAGCCAAGGTTCGGGTAGACTCTCCTACAATGAGCAGTTCTTC